This TCR beta chain was documented in a study of blood T cell repertoires in COVID-19. Whole-study context: From T cells, B-cell-depleted T cells, or PBMCs came the material, which was cDNA or gDNA.

As processed by the authors: Amplification of reference gene primers was used by the study to estimate nucleated cell counts. Here immunoSEQ multiplex PCR was the method, and the copy in TCRdb shows in-frame clones only, minus some. V and J calls plus clone size are reproduced from that table; the DNA served to infer D and trimming. This sample carries about 63,000 clones, 80% to 90% of them seen once, and the ten largest clones take about 5%. Sequenced sample: peripheral blood. The sequence derives from a human donor in a cohort sampled during active COVID-19.

CDR3 nucleotides: TGTGCCAGCACGGCGGCGAGCGGAAGCTTCTCCTATAATTCACCCCTCCACTTT. This translates into CASTAASGSFSYNSPLHF. The V and J genes are TRBV2 and TRBJ1-6, with unresolved D. Deletions cut 7 bases from V and 0 bases from J, with 19 bases between. Germline CDR1 SNHLY, CDR2 FYNNEI. The CDR3 runs 18 residues.